These 2 T cell receptor beta chains were sequenced from one sample in a study of CD8+ T cells in alopecia areata. After pooling, cutaneous lymph node cells were sorted with CD4, CD8alpha, NKG2D, NKG2ACE and other markers. Once RNA had been extracted, it was reverse transcribed into cDNA to act as the sequencing template. Assay used: immunoSEQ multiplex PCR; TCRdb lists only in-frame clones, some missing. Listed for the sample are 200,000 to 300,000 clones, none seen a single time. The specimen sequenced was CD4+ T cells sorted from a lymph node. The receptor set was obtained from a C3H/HeJ mouse with alopecia areata. Strain haplotype (MHC): H2-k.

About this clone itself: Germline and genes here are mouse. The read ends 4 residues before the CDR3 terminus; that terminus is restored from the germline J gene. V is TRBV13-2 and J is TRBJ2-2; TRBD2 matches 8 bases. V lost 5 bases, J lost 6 bases, and 0 bases stayed unmatched. The germline gives CDR1 NNHNN, CDR2 SYGAGS (reference sequence). The CDR3 runs to 12 residues. The CDR3 region is CASGDWAGQLYF. The part of the CDR3 DNA that was read is TGTGCCAGCGGGGACTGGGCCGGG.

This clone turned up a few times. Here the gene names and germline are mouse. The CDR3 end lies 4 residues beyond the end of the read and is filled in from the germline J gene. Other DNA sequences in the sample encode the same CDR3. V gene TRBV5 combines with J gene TRBJ2-1; TRBD2 agrees at 7 bases. V dropped 3 bases and J dropped 1; count of bases not matched to a gene: 3. Per the germline V gene, CDR1 is LGHNA and CDR2 is YNLKQL (reference sequence). The CDR3 consists of 15 residues. The CDR3 DNA, read in part, is TGTGCCAGCAGCCAGGAACTGGGGAACTATGCT. It yields the protein CASSQELGNYA. From start to end, the CDR3 is CASSQELGNYAEQFF.